This is a list of T cell receptor beta chains from one sample in a study of technical replicates of blood from a few donors. Here immunoSEQ multiplex PCR was the method, and the copy in TCRdb shows in-frame clones only, minus some. The table lists tens of thousands of clones, approximately 89% of them singletons. The sequencing input was T cells isolated from PBMCs. The receptors shown here come from a human donor in good health. The CDR3 runs from the conserved cysteine through the conserved F or W. A D gene is named only where the DNA matches it firmly. Size is stated for part of the rows, as once, few or many counts, or as a class when the clone is expanded.

clone_size j_call d_call cdr3_length v_call cdr3_nt cdr3_aa
- TRBJ2-2 TRBD2 16 TRBV7-2 TGTGCCAGCAGCCAGAGGACGTGGGGGGGGAGAGGGGAGCTGTTTTTT CASSQRTWGGRGELFF
- TRBJ2-7 TRBD2 13 TRBV6-5 TGTGCCAGCAGTACCGGGGGGGGCTACGAGCAGTACTTC CASSTGGGYEQYF
- TRBJ2-1 - 13 TRBV5-4 TGTGCCAGCAGCTTCAGGTTATACAATGAGCAGTTCTTC CASSFRLYNEQFF
- TRBJ2-4 - 14 TRBV6-1 TGTGCCAGCAGTGATGGACCCACTAGAGGCATTCAGTACTTC CASSDGPTRGIQYF
- TRBJ2-3 - 15 TRBV12-5 TGTGCTAGTGCCTGGTGGGACACACTCACAGATACGCAGTATTTT CASAWWDTLTDTQYF
- TRBJ1-3 - 14 TRBV7-2 TGTGCCAGCAGCTTTGAGGTATTAGGAAACACCATATATTTT CASSFEVLGNTIYF
- TRBJ2-7 - 13 TRBV2 TGTGCCAGCAGTCAGGAGGGCGTCGTCGAGCAGTACTTC CASSQEGVVEQYF
- TRBJ2-7 - 12 TRBV6-5 TGTGCCAGCAGTACAGGGTCCTACGAGCAGTACTTC CASSTGSYEQYF
- TRBJ2-1 TRBD1 13 TRBV7-2 TGTGCCAGCAGCTCGCGACAGGGGTATGGGCAGTTCTTC CASSSRQGYGQFF
- TRBJ1-2 TRBD1 15 TRBV19 TGTGCCAGTAGTATCAGGACAGGCGCTAACTATGGCTACACCTTC CASSIRTGANYGYTF
once TRBJ2-1 - 13 TRBV11-3 TGTGCCAGCAGCTTATTCGCTCTAGCGCTCCAGTTCTTC CASSLFALALQFF
- TRBJ1-5 - 16 TRBV7-6 TGTGCCAGCAGCTTAATGGCCAGGGAAAGCAATCAGCCCCAGCATTTT CASSLMARESNQPQHF
- TRBJ2-7 - 13 TRBV6-1 TGTGCCAGCAGTCGAACCCTTAGCTACGAGCAGTACTTC CASSRTLSYEQYF
few TRBJ1-1 TRBD1 13 TRBV25-1 TGTGCCAGCAGTCTCGGGGGACAGCAAGAAGCTTTCTTT CASSLGGQQEAFF
few TRBJ1-2 - 13 TRBV19 TGTGCCAGTAGTCCTCGGACAGAGACGAGCTACACCTTC CASSPRTETSYTF
- TRBJ2-7 TRBD1 15 TRBV27 TGTGCCAGCAGTTCCTGGGACAGGGACATCTACGAGCAGTACTTC CASSSWDRDIYEQYF
- TRBJ2-3 - 11 TRBV27 TGTGCCAGCTTCTTTGCAGATACGCAGTATTTT CASFFADTQYF
- TRBJ2-3 - 14 TRBV5-1 TGCGCCAGCAGCTCACTAACTAGCACAGATACGCAGTATTTT CASSSLTSTDTQYF
- TRBJ2-7 TRBD2 17 TRBV11-2 TGTGCCAGCAGCTTAGAAATCGGGCTAGCGGGGCCCGAAGGGCAGTACTTC CASSLEIGLAGPEGQYF
- TRBJ1-4 TRBD1 15 TRBV5-1 TGCGCCAGCAGCGCACAGGGGCAAACTAATGAAAAACTGTTTTTT CASSAQGQTNEKLFF
- TRBJ1-1 - 15 TRBV6-4 TGTGCCAGCAGTGACGTGGGGGGAACATACACTGAAGCTTTCTTT CASSDVGGTYTEAFF
- TRBJ2-1 TRBD1 15 TRBV5-1 TGCGCCAGCAGCTTCGGGACAGGGGACTACAATGAGCAGTTCTTC CASSFGTGDYNEQFF
- TRBJ1-1 - 15 TRBV18 TGTGCCAGCTCCCTGGAGGTTCGAGGTTACACTGAAGCTTTCTTT CASSLEVRGYTEAFF
- TRBJ2-5 - 11 TRBV30 TGTGCCTGGAAGGGGCAAGAGACCCAGTACTTC CAWKGQETQYF
- TRBJ2-3 TRBD2 16 TRBV4-2 TGTGCCAGCAGCCAAGATGCCACTAGCGGGAGTGATACGCAGTATTTT CASSQDATSGSDTQYF
- TRBJ2-1 - 17 TRBV5-1 TGCGCCAGCAGCTTTGCTCCCAGGGGAATCGCCTACAATGAGCAGTTCTTC CASSFAPRGIAYNEQFF
- TRBJ2-1 TRBD2 14 TRBV9 TGTGCCAGCAGCTTTAGCGGGATGTACGATGAGCAGTTCTTC CASSFSGMYDEQFF
- TRBJ2-5 - 12 TRBV6-5 TGTGCCAGCAGGGTGGCGGGCCAGACCCAGTACTTC CASRVAGQTQYF
- TRBJ2-1 TRBD2 15 TRBV5-1 TGCGCCAGCATAGAGGCGGGAGGGCCATACAATGAGCAGTTCTTC CASIEAGGPYNEQFF
- TRBJ2-5 TRBD2 16 TRBV5-1 TGCGCCAGCAGCTTGTGGTCTGGCGGGAGGGAAGAGACCCAGTACTTC CASSLWSGGREETQYF
once TRBJ1-5 - 15 TRBV9 TGTGCCAGCAGCGTAGACGTGAGGAGCAATCAGCCCCAGCATTTT CASSVDVRSNQPQHF
few TRBJ1-1 - 14 TRBV9 TGTGCCAGCAGCCCCCATCAGAGGGACACTGAAGCTTTCTTT CASSPHQRDTEAFF
- TRBJ2-2 TRBD2 17 TRBV28 TGTGCCAGCAGTTTCCCAACCGATAGCGGGACGGACGGGGAGCTGTTTTTT CASSFPTDSGTDGELFF
- TRBJ2-7 - 13 TRBV10-1 TGCGCCAGCCTGGAGGGGCCAACCTACGAGCAGTACTTC CASLEGPTYEQYF
- TRBJ2-1 TRBD2 15 TRBV19 TGTGCCAGTAGCCAGGGACTAGCGGGAGGCAATGAGCAGTTCTTC CASSQGLAGGNEQFF
- TRBJ1-3 TRBD1 13 TRBV6-5 TGTGCCAGCAGTACAGGGGTAATAAGCACCATATATTTT CASSTGVISTIYF
- TRBJ2-3 - 15 TRBV9 TGTGCCAGCAGCTCAGCGGGTCGGGGGTTAGATACGCAGTATTTT CASSSAGRGLDTQYF
few TRBJ1-1 - 14 TRBV25-1 TGTGCCAGCAGGACAGAGAGTATGAACACTGAAGCTTTCTTT CASRTESMNTEAFF
- TRBJ2-1 - 15 TRBV29-1 TGCAGCGTTGAATTTGAGGGCGTAGGCTACAATGAGCAGTTCTTC CSVEFEGVGYNEQFF
few TRBJ2-6 TRBD1 18 TRBV9 TGTGCCAGCAGCGTAGGGACAGGCATCAACTCTGGGGCCAACGTCCTGACTTTC CASSVGTGINSGANVLTF
- TRBJ2-3 - 16 TRBV5-6 TGTGCCAGCAGCTTGGGGAGCGGGCCAGGCACAGATACGCAGTATTTT CASSLGSGPGTDTQYF
- TRBJ1-1 TRBD1 14 TRBV7-9 TGTGCCAGCAGCCAGGGACAGGGGGTGACTGAAGCTTTCTTT CASSQGQGVTEAFF
- TRBJ1-4 - 14 TRBV4-3 TGCGCCAGCAGCCAAGCGGGACACCATGAAAAACTGTTTTTT CASSQAGHHEKLFF
once TRBJ2-7 - 15 TRBV18 TGTGCCAGCTCACTTGGGGCCTTTCGAACCTACGAGCAGTACTTC CASSLGAFRTYEQYF
few TRBJ2-7 - 14 TRBV15 TGTGCCACCAGCCTTAAGCGGTCCTCCTACGAGCAGTACTTC CATSLKRSSYEQYF
- TRBJ2-7 TRBD1 15 TRBV5-1 TGCGCCAGCAGCTTAACGGCCAGGGGGCTGGGGGAGCAGTACTTC CASSLTARGLGEQYF
- TRBJ1-2 TRBD1 14 TRBV5-1 TGCGCCAGCAGCTTGGAAACAGGGGCCTATGGCTACACCTTC CASSLETGAYGYTF
- TRBJ2-7 - 14 TRBV5-4 TGTGCCAGCAGCTCCTCTTTAGACGGGTACGAGCAGTACTTC CASSSSLDGYEQYF
- TRBJ1-5 - 13 TRBV27 TGTGCCAGCAGTTTCGACAGCTATCAGCCCCAGCATTTT CASSFDSYQPQHF
- TRBJ1-4 TRBD1 14 TRBV6-5 TGTGCCAGCAGTCAAACAGGGGGCCATGAAAAACTGTTTTTT CASSQTGGHEKLFF
- TRBJ2-7 - 12 TRBV7-6 TGTGCCAGCAGTTCAGAGGGCTACGAGCAGTACTTC CASSSEGYEQYF
- TRBJ2-7 TRBD1 13 TRBV4-1 TGCGCCAGCAGCCAATCATCAGGGGGCGAGCAGTACTTC CASSQSSGGEQYF
- TRBJ1-4 TRBD1 13 TRBV7-2 TGTGCCAGCAGCTTGTACAGGGGGGAAAAACTGTTTTTT CASSLYRGEKLFF
few TRBJ1-4 - 11 TRBV4-3 TGCGCCAGCACCAGGGGTGAAAAACTGTTTTTT CASTRGEKLFF
- TRBJ1-2 TRBD1 14 TRBV7-6 TGTGCCAGCAGCTTACAAGGGACAGCTTATGGCTACACCTTC CASSLQGTAYGYTF
- TRBJ2-7 TRBD2 12 TRBV2 TGTGCCAGCAGCAGCGGGAGCTACGAGCAGTACTTC CASSSGSYEQYF
- TRBJ2-7 TRBD2 14 TRBV12-5 TGTGCTAGTGGGACTAGCGGGAGCCCCTACGAGCAGTACTTC CASGTSGSPYEQYF